This T cell receptor (beta chain) was obtained from a study of blood T cells in healthy people across ages. The use of a sample-barcoded 5' primer and a J-beta primer mix characterized a second PCR of roughly 6 to 11 cycles. TCRdb reprocessed the 5' RACE reads via MiXCR and lists one record per CDR3 protein. The sample carries 550,000 to 750,000 distinct CDR3 sequences, 20% to 25% recorded once. Study results and limitations: From one million sequenced T cells, diversity estimates were lower bounds.

Germline V gene sequence: CDR1 SNHLY, CDR2 FYNNEI. CDR3 length: 13 amino acids. V was shortened by 6 bases and J by 2 bases, with 11 bases between the two germline ends. This clonotype was found many times. No antigen is known for it. Per-sample yields of isolated PBMCs were at least 6 million. The sample taken for sequencing was blood. The chain employs TRBV2 and TRBJ2-7, with D maybe TRBD2 (5 bases). The TCR comes from a man between 65 and 85 years old in good health. CDR3 in DNA: TGTGCCAGCAGACCAGCGGAGCCCTACGAGCAGTACTTC. Translating it yields CASRPAEPYEQYF.